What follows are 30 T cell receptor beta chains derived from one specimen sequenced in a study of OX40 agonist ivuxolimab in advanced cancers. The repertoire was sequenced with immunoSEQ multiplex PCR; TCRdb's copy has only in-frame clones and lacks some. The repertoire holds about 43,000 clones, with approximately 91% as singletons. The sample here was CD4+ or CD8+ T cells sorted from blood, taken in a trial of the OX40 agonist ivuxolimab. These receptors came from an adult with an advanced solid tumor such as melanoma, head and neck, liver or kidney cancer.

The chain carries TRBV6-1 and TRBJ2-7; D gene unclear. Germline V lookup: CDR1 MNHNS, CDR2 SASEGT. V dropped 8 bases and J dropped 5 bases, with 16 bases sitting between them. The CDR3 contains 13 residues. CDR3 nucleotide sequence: TGTGCCAGCTCCCCTGTGGGGTGGCACGAGCAGTACTTC. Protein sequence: CASSPVGWHEQYF.

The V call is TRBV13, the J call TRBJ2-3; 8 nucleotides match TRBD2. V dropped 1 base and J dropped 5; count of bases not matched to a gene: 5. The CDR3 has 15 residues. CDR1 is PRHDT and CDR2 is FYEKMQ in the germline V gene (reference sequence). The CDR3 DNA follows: TGTGCCAGCAGCTTAGTTGCGGGAGGTAAAGATACGCAGTATTTT. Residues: CASSLVAGGKDTQYF.

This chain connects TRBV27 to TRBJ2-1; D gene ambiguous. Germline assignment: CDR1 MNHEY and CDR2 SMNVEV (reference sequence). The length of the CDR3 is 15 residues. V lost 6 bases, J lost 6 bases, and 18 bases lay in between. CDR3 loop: CASSYGRTRFNEQFF. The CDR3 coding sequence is TGTGCCAGCAGCTACGGACGGACGAGGTTCAATGAGCAGTTCTTC.

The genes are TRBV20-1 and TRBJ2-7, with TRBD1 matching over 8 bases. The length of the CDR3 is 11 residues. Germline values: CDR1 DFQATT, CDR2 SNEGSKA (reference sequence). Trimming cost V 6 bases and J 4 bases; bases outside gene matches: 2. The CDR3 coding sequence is TGCAGTGCGGGGGACAGGTACGAGCAGTACTTC. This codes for CSAGDRYEQYF.

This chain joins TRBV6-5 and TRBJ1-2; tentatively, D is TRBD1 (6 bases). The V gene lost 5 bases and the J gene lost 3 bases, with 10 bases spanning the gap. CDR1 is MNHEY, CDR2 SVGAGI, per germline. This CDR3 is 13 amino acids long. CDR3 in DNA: TGTGCCAGCAGTCAACAGGGACACTATGGCTACACCTTC. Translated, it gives CASSQQGHYGYTF.

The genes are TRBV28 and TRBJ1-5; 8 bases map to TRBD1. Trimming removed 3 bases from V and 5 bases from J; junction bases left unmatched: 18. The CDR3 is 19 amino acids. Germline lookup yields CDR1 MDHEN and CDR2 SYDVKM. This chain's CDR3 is CASSFWGRTGIGGDQPQHF. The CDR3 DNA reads TGTGCCAGCAGTTTTTGGGGGCGGACAGGGATTGGAGGGGATCAGCCCCAGCATTTT. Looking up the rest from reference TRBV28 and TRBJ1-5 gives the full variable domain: DVKVTQSSRYLVKRTGEKVFLECVQDMDHENMFWYRQDPGLGLRLIYFSYDVKMKEKGDIPEGYSVSREKKERFSLILESASTNQTSMYLCASSFWGRTGIGGDQPQHFGDGTRLSIL.

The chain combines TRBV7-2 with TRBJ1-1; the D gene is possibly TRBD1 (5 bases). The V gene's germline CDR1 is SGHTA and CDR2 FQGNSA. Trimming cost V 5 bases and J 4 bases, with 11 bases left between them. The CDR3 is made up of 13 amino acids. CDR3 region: CASSPLGGTEAFF. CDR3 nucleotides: TGTGCCAGCAGCCCCCTGGGGGGCACTGAAGCTTTCTTT.

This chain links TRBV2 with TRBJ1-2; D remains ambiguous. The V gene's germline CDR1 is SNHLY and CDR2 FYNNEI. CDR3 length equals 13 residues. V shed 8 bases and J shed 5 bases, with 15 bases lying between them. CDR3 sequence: CASVSQASYGYTF. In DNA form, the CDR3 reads TGTGCCAGCGTTTCCCAAGCCTCGTATGGCTACACCTTC.

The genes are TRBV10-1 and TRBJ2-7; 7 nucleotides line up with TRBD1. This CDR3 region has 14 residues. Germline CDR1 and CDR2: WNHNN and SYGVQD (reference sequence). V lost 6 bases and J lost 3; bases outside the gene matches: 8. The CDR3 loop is CASSPGTAFYEQYF. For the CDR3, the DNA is TGCGCCAGCAGCCCCGGGACAGCCTTCTACGAGCAGTACTTC.

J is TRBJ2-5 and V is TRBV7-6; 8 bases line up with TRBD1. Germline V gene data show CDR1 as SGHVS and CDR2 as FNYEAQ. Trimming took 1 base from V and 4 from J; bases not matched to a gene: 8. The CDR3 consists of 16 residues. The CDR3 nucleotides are TGTGCCAGCAGCTTAGTCGGGACAGGCTCTTCAGAGACCCAGTACTTC. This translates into CASSLVGTGSSETQYF.

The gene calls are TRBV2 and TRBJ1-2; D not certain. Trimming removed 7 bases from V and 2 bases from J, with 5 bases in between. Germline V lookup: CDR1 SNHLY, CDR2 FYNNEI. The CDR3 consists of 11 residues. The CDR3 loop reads CASTGNYGYTF. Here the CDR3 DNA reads TGTGCCAGCACGGGGAACTATGGCTACACCTTC.

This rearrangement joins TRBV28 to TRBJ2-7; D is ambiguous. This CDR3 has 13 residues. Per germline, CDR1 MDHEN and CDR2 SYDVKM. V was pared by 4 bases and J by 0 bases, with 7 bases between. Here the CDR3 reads CASSSQSSYEQYF. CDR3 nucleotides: TGTGCCAGCAGTTCCCAAAGCTCCTACGAGCAGTACTTC.

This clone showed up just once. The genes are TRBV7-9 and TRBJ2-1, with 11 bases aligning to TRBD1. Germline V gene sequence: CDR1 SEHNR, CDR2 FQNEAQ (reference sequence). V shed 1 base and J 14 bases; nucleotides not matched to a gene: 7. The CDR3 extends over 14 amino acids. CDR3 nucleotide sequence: TGTGCCAGCAGCTTAGTTCATTCGGGACAGGGGGAGTTCTTC. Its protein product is CASSLVHSGQGEFF.

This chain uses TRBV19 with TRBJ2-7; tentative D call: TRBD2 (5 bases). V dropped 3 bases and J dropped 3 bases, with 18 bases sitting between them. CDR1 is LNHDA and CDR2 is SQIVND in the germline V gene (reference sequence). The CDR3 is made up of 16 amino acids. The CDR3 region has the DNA TGTGCCAGTAGTATTACGTCGGACTCCGGAATCTACGAGCAGTACTTC. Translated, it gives CASSITSDSGIYEQYF.

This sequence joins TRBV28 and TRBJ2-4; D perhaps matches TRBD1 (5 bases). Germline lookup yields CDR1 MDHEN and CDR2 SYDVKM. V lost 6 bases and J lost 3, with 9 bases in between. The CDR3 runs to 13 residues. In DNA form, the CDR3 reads TGTGCCAGCAGGGGGCAGGACAAAAACATTCAGTACTTC. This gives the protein CASRGQDKNIQYF.

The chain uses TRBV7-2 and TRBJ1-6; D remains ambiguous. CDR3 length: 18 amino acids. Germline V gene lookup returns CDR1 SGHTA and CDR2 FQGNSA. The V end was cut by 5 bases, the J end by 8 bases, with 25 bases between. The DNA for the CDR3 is TGTGCCAGCAGCCACCGTACCCATTTTCAGCTGTATTATTCACCCCTCCACTTT. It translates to CASSHRTHFQLYYSPLHF.

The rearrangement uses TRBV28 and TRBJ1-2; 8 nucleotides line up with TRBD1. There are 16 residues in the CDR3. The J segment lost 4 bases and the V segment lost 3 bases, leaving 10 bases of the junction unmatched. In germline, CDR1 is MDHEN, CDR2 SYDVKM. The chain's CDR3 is CASSFGVGTGVYGYTF. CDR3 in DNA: TGTGCCAGCAGTTTCGGGGTGGGGACAGGAGTCTATGGCTACACCTTC.

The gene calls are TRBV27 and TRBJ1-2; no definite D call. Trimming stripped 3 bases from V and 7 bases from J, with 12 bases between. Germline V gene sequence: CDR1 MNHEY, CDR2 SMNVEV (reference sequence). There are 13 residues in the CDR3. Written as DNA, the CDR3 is TGTGCCAGCAGTTTGGAACAGTCGAGTGGCTACACCTTC. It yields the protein CASSLEQSSGYTF.

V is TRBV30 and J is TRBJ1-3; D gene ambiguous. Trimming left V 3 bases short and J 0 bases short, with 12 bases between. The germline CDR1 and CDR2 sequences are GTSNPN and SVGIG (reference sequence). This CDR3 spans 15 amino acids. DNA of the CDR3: TGTGCCTGGAGGATGGAGATAAGCTCTGGAAACACCATATATTTT. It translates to CAWRMEISSGNTIYF.

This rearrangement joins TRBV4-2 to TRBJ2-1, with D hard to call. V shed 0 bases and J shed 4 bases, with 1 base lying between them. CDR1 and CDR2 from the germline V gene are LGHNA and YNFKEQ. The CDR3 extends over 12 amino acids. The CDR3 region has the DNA TGTGCCAGCAGCCAAGATTACAATGAGCAGTTCTTC. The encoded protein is CASSQDYNEQFF.

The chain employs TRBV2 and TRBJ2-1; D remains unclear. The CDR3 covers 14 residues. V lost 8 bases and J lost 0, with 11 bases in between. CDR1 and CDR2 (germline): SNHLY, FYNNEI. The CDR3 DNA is TGTGCCAGCCCCTCCCACTACTCCTACAATGAGCAGTTCTTC. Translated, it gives CASPSHYSYNEQFF. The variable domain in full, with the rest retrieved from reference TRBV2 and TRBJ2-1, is EPEVTQTPSHQVTQMGQEVILRCVPISNHLYFYWYRQILGQKVEFLVSFYNNEISEKSEIFDDQFSVERPDGSNFTLKIRSTKLEDSAMYFCASPSHYSYNEQFFGPGTRLTVL.

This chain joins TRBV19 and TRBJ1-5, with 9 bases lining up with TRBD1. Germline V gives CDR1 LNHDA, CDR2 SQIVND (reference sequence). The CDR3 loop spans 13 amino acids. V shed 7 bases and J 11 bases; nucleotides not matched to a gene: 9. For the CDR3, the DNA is TGTGCCAGTAACGGGGACAGGGATTGGTCCCAGCATTTT. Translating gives CASNGDRDWSQHF.

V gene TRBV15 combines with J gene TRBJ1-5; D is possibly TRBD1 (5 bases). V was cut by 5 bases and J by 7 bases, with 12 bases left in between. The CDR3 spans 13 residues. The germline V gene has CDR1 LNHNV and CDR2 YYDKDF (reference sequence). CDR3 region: CATSSRVEQPQHF. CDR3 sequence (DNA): TGTGCCACCAGCTCCAGGGTAGAACAGCCCCAGCATTTT.

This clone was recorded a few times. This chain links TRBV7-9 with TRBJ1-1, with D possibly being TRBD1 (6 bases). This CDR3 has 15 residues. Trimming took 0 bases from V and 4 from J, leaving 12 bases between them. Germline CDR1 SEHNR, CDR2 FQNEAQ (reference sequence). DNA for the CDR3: TGTGCCAGCAGCTTAGCGCAGGGGTTGCGCACTGAAGCTTTCTTT. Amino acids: CASSLAQGLRTEAFF.

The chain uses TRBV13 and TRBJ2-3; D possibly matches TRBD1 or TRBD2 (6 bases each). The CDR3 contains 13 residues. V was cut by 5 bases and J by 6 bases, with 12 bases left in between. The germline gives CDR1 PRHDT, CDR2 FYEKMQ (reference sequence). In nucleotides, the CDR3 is TGTGCCAGCAGCGCCGAGGGGGGTGATACGCAGTATTTT. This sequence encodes CASSAEGGDTQYF.

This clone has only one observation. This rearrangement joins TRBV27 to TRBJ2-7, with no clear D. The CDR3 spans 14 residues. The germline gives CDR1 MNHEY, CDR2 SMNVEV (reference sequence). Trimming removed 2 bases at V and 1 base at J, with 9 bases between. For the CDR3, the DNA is TGTGCCAGCAGTTTAAACCCTACTTCCTACGAGCAGTACTTC. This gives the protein CASSLNPTSYEQYF.

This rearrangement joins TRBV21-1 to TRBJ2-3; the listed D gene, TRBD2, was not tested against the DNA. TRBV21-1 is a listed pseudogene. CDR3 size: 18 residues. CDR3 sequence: CASSPYLVARFFTDTQYF. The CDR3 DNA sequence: TGTGCCAGCAGTCCATACCTGGTAGCGCGGTTCTTCACAGATACGCAGTATTTT.

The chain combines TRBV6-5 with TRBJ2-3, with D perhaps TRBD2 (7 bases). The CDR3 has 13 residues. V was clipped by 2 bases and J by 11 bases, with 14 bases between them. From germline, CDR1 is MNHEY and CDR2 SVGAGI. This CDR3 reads CASSYGGGAGQYF. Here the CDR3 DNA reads TGTGCCAGCAGTTACGGAGGGGGGGCAGGGCAGTATTTT.

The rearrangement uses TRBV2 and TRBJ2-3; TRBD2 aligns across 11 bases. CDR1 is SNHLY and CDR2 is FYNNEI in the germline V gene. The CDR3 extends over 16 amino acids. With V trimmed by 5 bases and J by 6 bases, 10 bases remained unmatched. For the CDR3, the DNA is TGTGCCAGCAGTCCTACCACTAGCGGGAGAGGGGATACGCAGTATTTT. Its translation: CASSPTTSGRGDTQYF.

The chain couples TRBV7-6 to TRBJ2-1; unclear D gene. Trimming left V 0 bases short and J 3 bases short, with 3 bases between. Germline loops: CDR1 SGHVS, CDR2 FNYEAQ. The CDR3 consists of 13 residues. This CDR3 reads CASSLADYNEQFF. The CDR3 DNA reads TGTGCCAGCAGCTTAGCGGACTACAATGAGCAGTTCTTC.